The 29 T cell receptor beta chains reported below all come from one sample, sequenced in a study of T cells in Graves' hyperthyroidism and ophthalmopathy. Amplified regions were TCR beta CDR3 sequences from RNA transcripts. During a first-round RT-PCR of the TCR CDR3, the HTBI primer set was used. MiXCR, run by TCRdb on the multiplex PCR reads, gives a single entry per CDR3 protein. Of about 610,000 distinct CDR3 sequences listed, roughly 15% are singletons. Sequenced sample: blood. Source of these receptors: a middle-aged woman with Graves' ophthalmopathy.

This clonotype has more than one count but fewer than ten. This chain uses TRBV4-3 with TRBJ1-6; 9 bases map to TRBD1. The length of the CDR3 is 17 residues. V gave up 0 bases and J gave up 6 bases; unmatched junction bases: 6. The germline V gene encodes CDR1 LGHNA and CDR2 YSLEER. The CDR3 loop is CASSQDRRGQGNSPLHF. CDR3 DNA sequence: TGCGCCAGCAGCCAAGATAGGAGGGGACAGGGTAATTCACCCCTCCACTTT.

This clonotype was detected ten times or more. The CDR3 protein is CASSDTGEWGKNIQYF. The CDR3 DNA follows: TGTGCCAGCAGTGATACAGGGGAGTGGGGGAAAAACATTCAGTACTTC. The V gene is TRBV28, the J gene TRBJ2-4, with 7 positions matching TRBD1. Trimming cost V 5 bases and J 4 bases; bases outside gene matches: 11. Germline CDR1 is MDHEN and CDR2 is SYDVKM. The CDR3 sequence is 16 residues long.

The chain recombines TRBV5-1 with TRBJ2-3, with 9 bases that match TRBD2. The CDR3 has 17 residues. J lost 4 bases, V lost 0 bases, and 9 bases had no gene match. The V gene's germline CDR1 is SGHRS and CDR2 YFSETQ. CDR3 DNA sequence: TGCGCCAGCAGCTTGGATTTCATTAGCGGGAGTCCAGATACGCAGTATTTT. Translated: CASSLDFISGSPDTQYF.

There are many counts of this clonotype. The chain is built from TRBV6-5 and TRBJ2-7; no clear D gene. Germline CDR1 reads MNHEY; CDR2 reads SVGAGI. The V and J ends lost 5 bases and 5 bases respectively, with 16 bases between them. This CDR3 is 14 amino acids long. The CDR3 sequence is CASSHGPRPHEQYF. The CDR3 DNA sequence: TGTGCCAGCAGTCACGGACCCAGGCCTCACGAGCAGTACTTC.

The chain joins TRBV27 to TRBJ2-5; 7 bases align to TRBD2. V shed 5 bases, J shed 5 bases, and the junction held 17 bases outside the gene matches. The CDR3 runs to 17 residues. In germline, CDR1 is MNHEY, CDR2 SMNVEV (reference sequence). CDR3 DNA sequence: TGTGCCAGCAGTCCGGGGCGCAGGGCGGGAGTTGGGGAGACCCAGTACTTC. Encoded protein: CASSPGRRAGVGETQYF.

This clonotype was seen repeatedly, ten times or more. The V and J genes are TRBV28 and TRBJ1-1; perhaps TRBD1 as D (5 bases). V was cut by 2 bases and J by 1 base, with 17 bases left in between. The CDR3 is made up of 17 amino acids. From germline, CDR1 is MDHEN and CDR2 SYDVKM. CDR3 sequence reads: CASSLNRGTRENTEAFF. In nucleotides, the CDR3 is TGTGCCAGCAGTTTAAATCGGGGCACGAGAGAGAACACTGAAGCTTTCTTT.

V gene TRBV28 combines with J gene TRBJ2-5; 12 nucleotides align to TRBD2. Germline CDR1 MDHEN, CDR2 SYDVKM. The CDR3 has 16 amino acids. V lost 2 bases to trimming and J lost 5 bases; unmatched junction nucleotides: 6. For the CDR3, the DNA is TGTGCCAGCAGTTTACGACTAGCGGGAGTAGGGGAGACCCAGTACTTC. It yields the protein CASSLRLAGVGETQYF.

This clonotype was observed many times. This sequence joins TRBV5-5 and TRBJ2-5; D gene unclear. V lost 6 bases, J lost 5 bases, and 17 bases lay in between. Germline V gene sequence: CDR1 SGHKS, CDR2 YYEKEE (reference sequence). This CDR3 is built from 14 residues. The CDR3 reads CASTTPSGRETQYF. The CDR3 region has the DNA TGTGCCAGCACCACCCCCAGTGGTAGGGAGACCCAGTACTTC.

The chain's CDR3 is CASSMGVGNQPQHF. Here the CDR3 DNA reads TGTGCCAGTAGTATGGGGGTGGGCAATCAGCCCCAGCATTTT. V is TRBV19 and J is TRBJ1-5; the D gene is possibly TRBD1 (5 bases). Trimming took off 3 bases at V and 2 bases at J, with 8 bases between the two ends. Germline V CDR1 and CDR2: LNHDA, SQIVND (reference sequence). The CDR3 is made up of 14 amino acids.

This clonotype was detected many times. The chain is built from TRBV27 and TRBJ2-7, with D possibly TRBD1 on 6 matching bases. The CDR3 runs 15 residues. The germline V and J ends were trimmed by 6 bases and 3 bases, with 18 bases remaining between them. CDR1 and CDR2 from the germline V gene are MNHEY and SMNVEV (reference sequence). The DNA of the CDR3 is TGTGCCAGCAGCCCCAGGGGCAGCCACTACTACGAGCAGTACTTC. Protein sequence: CASSPRGSHYYEQYF.

The CDR3 loop reads CASSFRDRGETEAFF. CDR3 DNA: TGTGCCAGCAGTTTCAGAGACAGGGGGGAAACTGAAGCTTTCTTT. The chain uses TRBV28 and TRBJ1-1, with TRBD1 matching 9 bases. This CDR3 is 15 amino acids long. Germline assignment: CDR1 MDHEN and CDR2 SYDVKM. V was pared by 3 bases and J by 5 bases, with 7 bases of the junction left unmatched.

This clonotype was seen many times. The chain has TRBV11-2 and TRBJ2-2, with TRBD2 matching 9 bases. CDR3 size: 16 residues. In germline, CDR1 is SGHAT, CDR2 FQNNGV. The ends lost 5 bases at V and 5 bases at J; junction bases unmatched: 9. CDR3 in amino acids: CASSPVAGAWTGELFF. The CDR3 DNA sequence: TGTGCCAGCAGCCCTGTAGCGGGAGCATGGACCGGGGAGCTGTTTTTT. The variable domain in full, completed from reference TRBV11-2 and TRBJ2-2, reads EAGVAQSPRYKIIEKRQSVAFWCNPISGHATLYWYQQILGQGPKLLIQFQNNGVVDDSQLPKDRFSAERLKGVDSTLKIQPAKLEDSAVYLCASSPVAGAWTGELFFGEGSRLTVL.

This clonotype has at least ten counts. The rearrangement uses TRBV28 and TRBJ1-5, with TRBD1 matching over 9 bases. The CDR3 is 16 residues long. Germline V gene sequence: CDR1 MDHEN, CDR2 SYDVKM. V dropped 6 bases and J dropped 2; count of bases not matched to a gene: 8. CDR3 coding DNA: TGTGCCAGCAGCGAACAGGGGGCCCTGGGCAATCAGCCCCAGCATTTT. Its protein is CASSEQGALGNQPQHF.

This clonotype was counted at least ten times. This sequence joins TRBV6-2 or TRBV6-3 and TRBJ2-7, with D unresolved. There are 11 residues in the CDR3. The germline CDR1 and CDR2 sequences are MNHEY and SVGEGT. V dropped 5 bases and J dropped 5 bases, with 7 bases sitting between them. CDR3 loop: CASSPADEQYF. The CDR3 DNA reads as TGTGCCAGCAGTCCCGCGGACGAGCAGTACTTC.

The rearrangement joins TRBV6-2 or TRBV6-3 to TRBJ2-7, with TRBD1 matching over 7 bases. The length of the CDR3 is 14 residues. V trimming: 6 bases; J trimming: 6 bases; junction bases outside the gene matches: 11. The V gene's germline CDR1 is MNHEY and CDR2 SVGEGT. The CDR3 region has the DNA TGTGCCAGCAGGGGACCGGGACAGCAGGCCGAGCAGTACTTC. Residues: CASRGPGQQAEQYF.

The sample holds many counts of this clonotype. The rearrangement uses TRBV7-3 and TRBJ1-2; 7 nucleotides match TRBD1. The V and J ends lost 0 bases and 4 bases, in that order; junction bases with no gene match: 5. Germline CDR1 is SGHTA and CDR2 is FQGTGA. This CDR3 comprises 15 residues. CDR3 nucleotides: TGTGCCAGCAGCTTAACCGCAGGGGGGACCTATGGCTACACCTTC. This translates into CASSLTAGGTYGYTF. Filled out from reference TRBV7-3 and TRBJ1-2, the complete variable domain reads GAGVSQTPSNKVTEKGKYVELRCDPISGHTALYWYRQSLGQGPEFLIYFQGTGAADDSGLPNDRFFAVRPEGSVSTLKIQRTERGDSAVYLCASSLTAGGTYGYTFGSGTRLTVV.

A few counts support this clonotype. V gene TRBV11-1 combines with J gene TRBJ1-1; D ambiguous. The CDR3 has 13 amino acids. Trimming shortened V by 2 bases and J by 4 bases, and 8 bases separated the two germline ends. Germline assignment: CDR1 SGHAT and CDR2 FQDESV (reference sequence). The CDR3 coding sequence is TGTGCCAGCAGCTTAAGGGCGGTCACTGAAGCTTTCTTT. Its translation: CASSLRAVTEAFF.

In its sample, this clonotype was seen many times. CDR3 sequence: CASSEYLGSQETQYF. In nucleotides, the CDR3 is TGTGCCAGCAGTGAATACCTAGGGAGCCAAGAGACCCAGTACTTC. The chain combines TRBV2 with TRBJ2-5, with D possibly matching TRBD2 (5 bases). Germline values: CDR1 SNHLY, CDR2 FYNNEI. This CDR3 region has 15 residues. The V gene lost 2 bases and the J gene lost 1 base, with 11 bases spanning the gap.

This clonotype was seen a handful of times. The chain combines TRBV2 with TRBJ1-1; TRBD1 agrees at 9 bases. CDR1 is SNHLY and CDR2 is FYNNEI in the germline V gene. The CDR3 runs to 15 residues. The ends lost 6 bases at V and 1 base at J; junction bases unmatched: 6. CDR3 region: CASRPKGQGNTEAFF. The CDR3 DNA follows: TGTGCCAGCAGGCCCAAGGGACAGGGGAACACTGAAGCTTTCTTT.

In this sample, this clonotype turned up a few times. A much more abundant neighbour one base away suggests this may be a read error. The DNA for the CDR3 is TGTGCCAGCAGTTTGGAGGATCGCAATCAGCCCCAGCATTTT. It encodes CASSLEDRNQPQHF. The chain uses TRBV12-3 or TRBV12-4 and TRBJ1-5; no clear D gene. The CDR3 consists of 14 residues. V lost 3 bases and J 2 bases, leaving 8 bases between the germline ends.

This clonotype was detected many times. CDR3 loop: CASSLSAGGAGETQYF. In DNA form, the CDR3 reads TGTGCCAGCAGTTTATCGGCAGGGGGCGCCGGTGAGACCCAGTACTTC. The chain joins TRBV12-3 or TRBV12-4 to TRBJ2-5; TRBD1 matches 8 bases. The CDR3 sequence is 16 residues long. V shed 2 bases and J 5 bases; nucleotides not matched to a gene: 10.

At least ten counts were recorded for this clonotype. This chain connects TRBV11-2 to TRBJ1-1; D is undetermined. The CDR3 has 17 amino acids. Trimming shortened V by 0 bases and J by 0 bases, and 14 bases separated the two germline ends. Germline-derived CDR1 and CDR2 are SGHAT and FQNNGV. CDR3 bases: TGTGCCAGCAGCTTAGATGTGGGAGCCGCCTTGAACACTGAAGCTTTCTTT. The encoded protein is CASSLDVGAALNTEAFF.

The table lists this clonotype with many counts. The chain is built from TRBV2 and TRBJ1-5, with 7 bases that match TRBD1. The CDR3 runs 15 residues. Germline CDR1 and CDR2: SNHLY and FYNNEI. The V gene end was trimmed by 3 bases and the J gene end by 1 base; junction bases not matched to a gene: 3. This CDR3 is CASSESGQSNQPQHF. Here the CDR3 DNA reads TGTGCCAGCAGTGAGTCGGGACAGAGCAATCAGCCCCAGCATTTT.

This clonotype was observed at least ten times. The chain uses TRBV15 and TRBJ2-2, with 10 positions matching TRBD1. V was pared by 8 bases and J by 7 bases, with 4 bases of the junction left unmatched. CDR3 length equals 13 residues. CDR1 is LNHNV and CDR2 is YYDKDF in the germline V gene (reference sequence). CDR3 sequence: CATADRGVGELFF. CDR3 DNA sequence: TGTGCCACCGCGGACAGGGGGGTCGGGGAGCTGTTTTTT.

This clonotype was counted ten times or more. The V gene is TRBV5-1, the J gene TRBJ1-2; D not certain. The CDR3 is 14 amino acids. Between the trimmed V and J ends, which lost 0 bases and 4 bases, there was a span of 10 bases. Germline V CDR1 and CDR2: SGHRS, YFSETQ. CDR3 coding DNA: TGCGCCAGCAGCTTGGAGGGTAGCGGCTATGGCTACACCTTC. As protein: CASSLEGSGYGYTF.

This clonotype appeared a few times. V and J are TRBV30 and TRBJ1-5, with D possibly matching TRBD1 (5 bases). CDR1 is GTSNPN, CDR2 SVGIG, per germline (reference sequence). V dropped 0 bases and J dropped 5 bases, with 11 bases sitting between them. This CDR3 region has 14 residues. The CDR3: CAWSVGQFHQPQHF. CDR3 coding DNA: TGTGCCTGGAGTGTAGGACAATTCCATCAGCCCCAGCATTTT.

This clonotype has only a few counts. An end of the junction does not agree with germline; a read error may underlie this. The chain has TRBV15 and TRBJ2-5; D uncertain. Germline CDR1 LNHNV, CDR2 YYDKDF (reference sequence). This CDR3 is built from 13 residues. The DNA for the CDR3 is TGCGCCACCTCTTACGGTTTACAAGAGACCCAGTACTTC. Protein sequence: CATSYGLQETQYF. Using reference TRBV15 and TRBJ2-5 for the parts outside the CDR3, the full variable domain is DAMVIQNPRYQVTQFGKPVTLSCSQTLNHNVMYWYQQKSSQAPKLLFHYYDKDFNNEADTPDNFQSRRPNTSFCFLDIRSPGLGDTAMYLCATSYGLQETQYFGPGTRLLVL.

This clonotype was recorded at least ten times. This chain links TRBV30 with TRBJ2-7, with D tentatively TRBD2 (5 bases). There are 13 residues in the CDR3. V gave up 0 bases and J gave up 3 bases, with 9 bases separating them. CDR1 is GTSNPN and CDR2 is SVGIG in the germline V gene (reference sequence). CDR3: CAWSVPGVYEQYF. CDR3 sequence (DNA): TGTGCCTGGAGTGTACCCGGGGTCTACGAGCAGTACTTC.

This clonotype was recorded many times. The J gene is TRBJ1-1, the V gene TRBV28; D is perhaps TRBD1 (5 bases). The germline V gene encodes CDR1 MDHEN and CDR2 SYDVKM. The ends were cut back, 3 bases at V and 1 base at J, with 12 bases in the middle. The CDR3 is 15 residues long. As DNA, the CDR3 is TGTGCCAGCAGTTTTGGCGGCAGGGCGAACACTGAAGCTTTCTTT. It specifies CASSFGGRANTEAFF.